The T cell receptor beta chain under discussion was sequenced for a study of T cell changes during pregnancy in multiple sclerosis. Sequencing was performed with immunoSEQ multiplex PCR; in TCRdb, only in-frame clones are kept and a portion is missing. The profile covers tens of thousands of clones, with about 92% appearing a single time and 2% to 2.5% taken by the ten largest. This receptor was taken from a female donor with multiple sclerosis, enrolled in a pregnancy study. The sample in question was peripheral blood, obtained in the first trimester of pregnancy.

This chain's CDR3 is CASSGLRSGNTIYF. The CDR3 DNA reads as TGCGCCAGCAGCGGCCTCCGCTCTGGAAACACCATATATTTT. The chain joins TRBV4-1 to TRBJ1-3; D gene ambiguous. Trimming stripped 5 bases from V and 0 bases from J, with 8 bases between. CDR3 length: 14 residues. CDR1 and CDR2 from the germline V gene are MGHRA and YSYEKL.